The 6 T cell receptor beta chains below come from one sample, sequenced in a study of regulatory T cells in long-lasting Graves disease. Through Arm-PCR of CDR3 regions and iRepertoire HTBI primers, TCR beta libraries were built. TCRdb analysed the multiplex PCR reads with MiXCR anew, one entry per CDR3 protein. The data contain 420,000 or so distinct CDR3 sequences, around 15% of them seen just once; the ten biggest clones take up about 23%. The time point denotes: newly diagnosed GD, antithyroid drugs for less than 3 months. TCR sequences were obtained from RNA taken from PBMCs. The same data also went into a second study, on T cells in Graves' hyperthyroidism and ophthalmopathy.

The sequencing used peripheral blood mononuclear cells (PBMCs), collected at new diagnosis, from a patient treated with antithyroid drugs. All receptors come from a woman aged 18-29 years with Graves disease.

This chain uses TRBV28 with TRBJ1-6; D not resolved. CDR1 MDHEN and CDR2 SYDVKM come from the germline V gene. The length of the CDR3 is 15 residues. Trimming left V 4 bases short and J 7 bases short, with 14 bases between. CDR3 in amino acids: CASSSIQSVNSPLHF. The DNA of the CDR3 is TGTGCCAGCAGTTCCATACAGTCCGTGAATTCACCCCTCCACTTT.

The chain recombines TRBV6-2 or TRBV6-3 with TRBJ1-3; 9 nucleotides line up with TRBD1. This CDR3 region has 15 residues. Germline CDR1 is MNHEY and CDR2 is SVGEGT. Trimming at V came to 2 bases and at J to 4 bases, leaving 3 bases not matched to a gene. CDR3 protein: CASSYGTGFGNTIYF. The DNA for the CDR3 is TGTGCCAGCAGTTACGGGACAGGGTTCGGAAACACCATATATTTT.

The CDR3: CASSLMDRGGVYGYTF. For the CDR3, the DNA is TGTGCCAGCAGCTTGATGGACAGGGGAGGTGTCTATGGCTACACCTTC. The gene calls are TRBV5-5 and TRBJ1-2; 9 nucleotides align to TRBD1. Germline V gene data show CDR1 as SGHKS and CDR2 as YYEKEE (reference sequence). Trimming took 1 base from V and 4 from J; bases not matched to a gene: 8. The CDR3 totals 16 residues.

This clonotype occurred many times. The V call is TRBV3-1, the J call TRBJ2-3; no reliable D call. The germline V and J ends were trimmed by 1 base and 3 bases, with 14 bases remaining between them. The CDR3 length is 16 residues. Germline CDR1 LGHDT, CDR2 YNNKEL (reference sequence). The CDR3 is CASSQVSIPKTDTQYF. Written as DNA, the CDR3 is TGTGCCAGCAGCCAAGTTTCCATCCCTAAGACAGATACGCAGTATTTT.

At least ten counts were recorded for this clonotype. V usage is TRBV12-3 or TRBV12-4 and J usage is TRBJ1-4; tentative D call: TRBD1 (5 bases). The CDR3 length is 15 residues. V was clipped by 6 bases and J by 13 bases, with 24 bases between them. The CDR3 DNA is TGTGCCAGCAGCCCCAGGGCCGATGAAAGGGCTATACTGTTTTTT. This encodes CASSPRADERAILFF.

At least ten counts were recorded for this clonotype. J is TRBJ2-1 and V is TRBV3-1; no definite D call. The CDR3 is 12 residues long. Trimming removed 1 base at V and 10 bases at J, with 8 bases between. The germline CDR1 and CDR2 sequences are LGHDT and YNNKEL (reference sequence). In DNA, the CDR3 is TGTGCCAGCAGCCAAGGGGGTCGGGAGCAGTTCTTC. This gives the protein CASSQGGREQFF.